The 5 T cell receptor beta chains in this list originate from one sample, sequenced in a study of blood T cells in healthy people across ages. The authors ran a second PCR of roughly 6 to 12 cycles using a sample-barcoded 5' primer and a J-beta primer mix. TCRdb called the 5' RACE reads again in MiXCR, with one record for every CDR3 protein. The table shows over 950,000 distinct CDR3 sequences, with around two fifths occurring only once. Sequenced input: blood. These receptors originate from a man aged 18 to 30 in good health.

This chain connects TRBV27 to TRBJ1-1, with D unresolved. Trimming took off 1 base at V and 7 bases at J, with 10 bases between the two ends. Germline lookup yields CDR1 MNHEY and CDR2 SMNVEV (reference sequence). The CDR3 loop spans 13 amino acids. CDR3 nucleotide sequence: TGTGCCAGCAGTTTATTAGAGGCCCGTGAAGCTTTCTTT. Translation gives CASSLLEAREAFF.

V gene TRBV2 combines with J gene TRBJ1-4; 11 bases line up with TRBD1. J lost 7 bases, V lost 3 bases, and 10 bases had no gene match. From germline, CDR1 is SNHLY and CDR2 FYNNEI. This CDR3 has 17 amino acids. CDR3 in DNA: TGTGCCAGCAGTGACCAAGGACAGGGGGCGGTGACTGAAAAACTGTTTTTT. Amino acid sequence: CASSDQGQGAVTEKLFF. The complete variable domain, with remaining parts taken from reference TRBV2 and TRBJ1-4, reads EPEVTQTPSHQVTQMGQEVILRCVPISNHLYFYWYRQILGQKVEFLVSFYNNEISEKSEIFDDQFSVERPDGSNFTLKIRSTKLEDSAMYFCASSDQGQGAVTEKLFFGSGTQLSVL.

V and J are TRBV12-3 or TRBV12-4 and TRBJ2-1; D unclear. V shed 6 bases and J shed 8 bases, with 20 bases lying between them. The CDR3 length is 15 residues. The CDR3 spells CASRYRRSVGYEQFF. The CDR3 DNA follows: TGTGCCAGCAGATACCGTCGGTCTGTAGGGTATGAGCAGTTCTTC.

The genes are TRBV4-1 and TRBJ2-3, with 7 nucleotides matching TRBD1. Germline trimming cut 3 bases from V and 3 bases from J; bases unmatched to any gene: 9. Germline V CDR1 and CDR2: MGHRA, YSYEKL. The CDR3 extends over 16 amino acids. The CDR3 loop reads CASSHQTSTGTDTQYF. The CDR3 nucleotides read TGCGCCAGCAGCCATCAAACATCGACAGGGACAGATACGCAGTATTTT.

This chain joins TRBV5-1 and TRBJ2-5; TRBD1 aligns across 7 bases. Germline V CDR1 and CDR2: SGHRS, YFSETQ. V lost 1 base and J lost 4; bases outside the gene matches: 7. The CDR3 is 15 amino acids. The CDR3 reads CASSLISHRGETQYF. As DNA, the CDR3 is TGCGCCAGCAGCTTGATTTCCCACAGGGGAGAGACCCAGTACTTC.